The 28 T cell receptor beta chains listed next were all sequenced from one sample in a study of CD8 T cells in Susac syndrome. An amount of RNA that ranged from roughly 0.5 to 1 ug was reverse transcribed with random hexamers. TCRdb fed the immunoSEQ multiplex PCR reads into MiXCR, producing one record per CDR3 protein. The sample holds 250,000 to 300,000 distinct CDR3 sequences, roughly 85% seen once. The sample was CD8+ T cells from PBMCs. Source of these receptors: a human donor with multiple sclerosis.

The J gene is TRBJ1-5, the V gene TRBV9, with D tentatively TRBD1 (5 bases). Germline V CDR1 and CDR2: SGDLS, YYNGEE. V dropped 2 bases and J dropped 5 bases, with 14 bases sitting between them. CDR3 length equals 15 residues. CDR3 amino acids: CASSVDDGGDQPQHF. The CDR3 nucleotides read TGTGCCAGCAGCGTGGACGACGGAGGGGATCAGCCCCAGCATTTT.

CDR3 coding DNA: TGCGCCAGCAGCTTGGAGGGAGGTGGCGAGCAGTACTTC. The encoded protein is CASSLEGGGEQYF. J is TRBJ2-7 and V is TRBV5-1, with D possibly matching TRBD2 (6 bases). The CDR3 loop spans 13 amino acids. V dropped 0 bases and J dropped 6 bases, with 10 bases sitting between them. Germline V CDR1 and CDR2: SGHRS, YFSETQ. Full variable domain (outside the CDR3, taken from reference TRBV5-1 and TRBJ2-7): KAGVTQTPRYLIKTRGQQVTLSCSPISGHRSVSWYQQTPGQGLQFLFEYFSETQRNKGNFPGRFSGRQFSNSRSEMNVSTLELGDSALYLCASSLEGGGEQYFGPGTRLTVT.

A note on this clonotype: One junction end disagrees with the germline gene, perhaps due to a read error. J is TRBJ2-3 and V is TRBV27, with D possibly called TRBD1 or TRBD2 (5 bases each). The CDR3 totals 14 residues. Germline CDR1 is MNHEY and CDR2 is SMNVEV (reference sequence). The CDR3 nucleotides are TGTGCCGGCAGTTTGAGCAGGGAGTGGCATACGCAGTATTTT. Its protein product is CAGSLSREWHTQYF.

This clonotype was seen just once. The chain uses TRBV29-1 and TRBJ2-7; D tentatively reads TRBD1 or TRBD2 (5 bases each). The V and J ends lost 3 bases and 6 bases respectively, with 12 bases between them. The V gene's germline CDR1 is SQVTM and CDR2 ANQGSEA. The CDR3 covers 12 residues. CDR3 DNA: TGCAGCGTTGATTGGGGGATTGGCGAGCAGTACTTC. Amino acid sequence: CSVDWGIGEQYF.

The V gene is TRBV28, the J gene TRBJ2-1; D might be TRBD2 (6 bases). The CDR3 is made up of 17 amino acids. With 2 bases removed from V and 1 base from J, the gap between germline ends came to 15 bases. Germline values: CDR1 MDHEN, CDR2 SYDVKM. CDR3 amino acids: CASSLGRGYTSYNEQFF. CDR3 coding DNA: TGTGCCAGCAGTTTAGGCCGGGGGTACACATCCTACAATGAGCAGTTCTTC.

This chain connects TRBV4-3 to TRBJ2-7, with 7 bases that match TRBD1. Per germline, CDR1 LGHNA and CDR2 YSLEER. The CDR3 is made up of 14 amino acids. V lost 3 bases and J lost 0; bases outside the gene matches: 2. The CDR3 region has the DNA TGCGCCAGCAGCCAGGACAGGTACTCCTACGAGCAGTACTTC. Translating it yields CASSQDRYSYEQYF.

In its sample, this clonotype was seen once. The rearrangement joins TRBV28 to TRBJ2-1, with a tentative D call TRBD1 (5 bases). V was clipped by 5 bases and J by 4 bases, with 27 bases between them. This CDR3 comprises 19 residues. Per the germline V gene, CDR1 is MDHEN and CDR2 is SYDVKM. This CDR3 is CASSILLPGHRLIYNEQFF. The CDR3 coding sequence is TGTGCCAGCAGTATTCTGTTACCAGGTCACAGGTTGATATACAATGAGCAGTTCTTC.

The chain carries TRBV4-3 and TRBJ2-7, with 11 nucleotides matching TRBD2. CDR1 is LGHNA and CDR2 is YSLEER in the germline V gene. V gave up 3 bases and J gave up 7 bases; unmatched junction bases: 5. This CDR3 is built from 14 residues. CDR3 region: CASSQLLAGEEQYF. The CDR3 nucleotides are TGCGCCAGCAGCCAGTTACTAGCGGGAGAGGAGCAGTACTTC.

Comment on this clonotype: One end of the junction is discordant with germline, which a read error may explain. This chain links TRBV6-5 with TRBJ2-7, with no clear D. The CDR3 is 11 amino acids. Germline values: CDR1 MNHEY, CDR2 SVGAGI. The CDR3 here is CASSYSHEQYF. CDR3 nucleotide sequence: TGTGCCAGCAGTTACTCCCACGAGCAGTACTTC.

This clonotype was observed a few times. This chain uses TRBV7-9 with TRBJ1-5; D perhaps matches TRBD1 (5 bases). The CDR3 is 14 residues long. Germline V lookup: CDR1 SEHNR, CDR2 FQNEAQ (reference sequence). Trimming cost V 0 bases and J 4 bases, with 7 bases left between them. The CDR3 spells CASSLAGGNQPQHF. In DNA form, the CDR3 reads TGTGCCAGCAGCTTAGCGGGGGGAAATCAGCCCCAGCATTTT.

The rearrangement joins TRBV12-3 or TRBV12-4 to TRBJ2-1, with D possibly being TRBD1 (6 bases). The CDR3 consists of 14 residues. Trimming cost V 8 bases and J 4 bases, with 15 bases left between them. CDR3 bases: TGTGCCAGCCTCCTGGGGGCCCGATACAATGAGCAGTTCTTC. Translation gives CASLLGARYNEQFF.

V usage is TRBV28 and J usage is TRBJ2-7, with 12 bases aligning to TRBD1. Germline V lookup: CDR1 MDHEN, CDR2 SYDVKM. This CDR3 spans 14 amino acids. The trim removed 8 bases at V and 6 bases at J, leaving 8 bases unmatched. The CDR3 sequence: CASGSGTGGVEQYF. The CDR3, as DNA: TGTGCCAGCGGAAGTGGGACAGGGGGCGTCGAGCAGTACTTC.

This rearrangement joins TRBV24-1 to TRBJ2-3; D uncertain. V was pared by 1 base and J by 4 bases, with 17 bases between. The CDR3 consists of 17 residues. The germline gives CDR1 KGHDR, CDR2 SFDVKD. The CDR3: CATSDLGLVSTPDTQYF. The CDR3 nucleotides read TGTGCCACCAGTGATTTAGGCCTAGTATCCACCCCAGATACGCAGTATTTT.

V is TRBV7-9 and J is TRBJ2-1, with TRBD2 identical over 9 bases. The V and J ends lost 5 bases and 9 bases, in that order; junction bases with no gene match: 14. The V gene's germline CDR1 is SEHNR and CDR2 FQNEAQ (reference sequence). The CDR3 loop spans 16 amino acids. The CDR3 DNA is TGTGCCAGCAGCAGTAATGAGCGGGAGGCCTTTGGTGAGCAGTTCTTC. It translates to CASSSNEREAFGEQFF. Drawing the rest from reference TRBV7-9 and TRBJ2-1, the complete variable domain is DTGVSQNPRHKITKRGQNVTFRCDPISEHNRLYWYRQTLGQGPEFLTYFQNEAQLEKSRLLSDRFSAERPKGSFSTLEIQRTEQGDSAMYLCASSSNEREAFGEQFFGPGTRLTVL.

This clonotype came up once. The V gene is TRBV20-1, the J gene TRBJ2-7; D gene uncertain. V was shortened by 6 bases and J by 4 bases, with 22 bases between the two germline ends. The CDR3 runs 15 residues. The germline V gene has CDR1 DFQATT and CDR2 SNEGSKA (reference sequence). The CDR3 region is CSAPDPGSIQYEQYF. The CDR3 region has the DNA TGCAGTGCCCCGGACCCCGGGTCTATACAATACGAGCAGTACTTC.

J is TRBJ1-1 and V is TRBV9, with D tentatively TRBD1 (5 bases). Germline V gives CDR1 SGDLS, CDR2 YYNGEE. The CDR3 runs to 18 residues. Trimming removed 3 bases at V and 8 bases at J, with 29 bases between. The DNA of the CDR3 is TGTGCCAGCAGCGCCCCCCGGGGCCGGGGTGGCGCTAATTTGGAAGCTTTCTTT. This sequence encodes CASSAPRGRGGANLEAFF.

The chain links TRBV7-2 to TRBJ2-7, with 11 bases matching TRBD2. Germline lookup yields CDR1 SGHTA and CDR2 FQGNSA. J was trimmed by 4 bases and V by 0 bases; bases with no gene match: 2. The CDR3 covers 15 residues. CDR3 coding DNA: TGTGCCAGCAGCTTAGCGAGGACTAGCGGGTACGAGCAGTACTTC. Translating gives CASSLARTSGYEQYF.

The chain couples TRBV18 to TRBJ2-4; D possibly corresponds to TRBD2 (5 bases). The CDR3 is 17 amino acids. Deletions cut 2 bases from V and 2 bases from J, with 16 bases between. In germline, CDR1 is KGHSH, CDR2 LQKENI. The CDR3 loop reads CASSPSGDPNTKNIQYF. DNA for the CDR3: TGTGCCAGCTCACCATCCGGGGATCCTAACACCAAAAACATTCAGTACTTC.

The chain is built from TRBV9 and TRBJ2-7, with TRBD2 as a possible D gene (6 bases). The V end lost 0 bases, the J end lost 5 bases, and 15 bases lay between the germline ends. The germline CDR1 and CDR2 sequences are SGDLS and YYNGEE. The CDR3 sequence is 15 residues long. CDR3: CASSVALEGQDEQYF. The CDR3 DNA reads as TGTGCCAGCAGCGTAGCTCTGGAGGGCCAGGACGAGCAGTACTTC.

This clonotype came up once. The rearrangement links TRBV27 to TRBJ2-7; D is possibly TRBD2 (7 bases). Per the germline V gene, CDR1 is MNHEY and CDR2 is SMNVEV (reference sequence). V lost 5 bases and J 2 bases, leaving 10 bases between the germline ends. This CDR3 has 13 amino acids. CDR3 in DNA: TGTGCCAGCAGTGCGGGGGCAGCCTACGAGCAGTACTTC. This codes for CASSAGAAYEQYF.

V is TRBV6-1 and J is TRBJ2-6, with D uncertain. V was cut by 5 bases and J by 1 base, with 9 bases left in between. This CDR3 has 15 amino acids. CDR1 and CDR2 (germline): MNHNS, SASEGT. For the CDR3, the DNA is TGTGCCAGCAGTCAACAGCTATCTGGGGCCAACGTCCTGACTTTC. Translation: CASSQQLSGANVLTF.

The chain carries TRBV28 and TRBJ2-1, with 10 bases fitting TRBD2. V dropped 1 base and J dropped 4; count of bases not matched to a gene: 10. The CDR3 consists of 18 residues. Looked up from germline, CDR1 is MDHEN and CDR2 is SYDVKM. CDR3 sequence reads: CASSLSYPSGSWYNEQFF. As DNA, the CDR3 is TGTGCCAGCAGTTTATCCTACCCTAGCGGGAGTTGGTACAATGAGCAGTTCTTC.

The rearrangement links TRBV6-2 or TRBV6-3 to TRBJ2-1, with TRBD2 matching over 8 bases. CDR3 length equals 16 residues. V dropped 0 bases and J dropped 3; count of bases not matched to a gene: 4. CDR1 and CDR2 (germline): MNHEY, SVGEGT. CDR3 DNA sequence: TGTGCCAGCAGTTACTCGGGCGGGAGGCTCTACAATGAGCAGTTCTTC. Translating gives CASSYSGGRLYNEQFF.

This clonotype was seen only once. The chain combines TRBV20-1 with TRBJ2-5; a weak D match, TRBD2 (5 bases). CDR1 is DFQATT and CDR2 is SNEGSKA in the germline V gene (reference sequence). This CDR3 contains 14 residues. The V and J ends lost 6 bases and 5 bases respectively, with 19 bases between them. DNA for the CDR3: TGCAGTGCCAACAACGACTACGTTGTGGAGACCCAGTACTTC. Encoded protein: CSANNDYVVETQYF.

The V and J genes are TRBV4-3 and TRBJ1-2, with D unclear. The CDR3 has 15 amino acids. V shed 0 bases and J shed 1 base, with 9 bases lying between them. Germline CDR1 reads LGHNA; CDR2 reads YSLEER. The CDR3 nucleotides are TGCGCCAGCAGCCAAGATTCAAACAGTAACTATGGCTACACCTTC. It specifies CASSQDSNSNYGYTF.

This chain uses TRBV13 with TRBJ2-7, with unresolved D. CDR3 size: 14 residues. Germline V gene lookup returns CDR1 PRHDT and CDR2 FYEKMQ (reference sequence). V lost 0 bases, J lost 0 bases, and 6 bases lay in between. This chain's CDR3 is CASSLGVVSYEQYF. The CDR3 DNA reads as TGTGCCAGCAGCTTAGGGGTCGTCTCCTACGAGCAGTACTTC.

The J gene is TRBJ2-7, the V gene TRBV6-2 or TRBV6-3, with a weak D call TRBD2 (6 bases). Trimming removed 5 bases from V and 7 bases from J, with 24 bases in between. The CDR3 loop spans 16 amino acids. Germline V gives CDR1 MNHEY, CDR2 SVGEGT. CDR3 in amino acids: CASSRPGLASSSEQYF. The DNA for the CDR3 is TGTGCCAGCAGTCGACCGGGACTGGCCTCCTCGTCTGAGCAGTACTTC.

The chain combines TRBV20-1 with TRBJ1-1; D uncertain. The V gene's germline CDR1 is DFQATT and CDR2 SNEGSKA (reference sequence). The CDR3 totals 16 residues. Trimming took 0 bases from V and 2 from J, leaving 16 bases between them. The CDR3 loop is CSARDLVGMVNTEAFF. The CDR3 DNA reads as TGCAGTGCTAGAGATCTTGTGGGTATGGTAAACACTGAAGCTTTCTTT.